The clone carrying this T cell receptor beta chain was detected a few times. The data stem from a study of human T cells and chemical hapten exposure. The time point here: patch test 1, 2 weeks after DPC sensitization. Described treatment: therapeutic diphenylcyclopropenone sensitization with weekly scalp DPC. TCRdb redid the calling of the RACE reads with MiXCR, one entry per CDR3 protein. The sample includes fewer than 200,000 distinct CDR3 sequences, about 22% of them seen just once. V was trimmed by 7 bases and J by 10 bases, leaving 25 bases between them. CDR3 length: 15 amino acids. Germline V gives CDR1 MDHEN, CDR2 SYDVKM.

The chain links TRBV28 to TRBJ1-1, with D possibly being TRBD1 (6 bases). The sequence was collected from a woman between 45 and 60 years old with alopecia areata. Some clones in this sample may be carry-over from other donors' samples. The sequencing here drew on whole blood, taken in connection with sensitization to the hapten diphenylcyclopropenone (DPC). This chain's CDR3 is CASTLPPGRGGRAFF. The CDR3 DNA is TGTGCCAGCACCCTCCCCCCGGGGAGGGGGGGTCGAGCTTTCTTT.